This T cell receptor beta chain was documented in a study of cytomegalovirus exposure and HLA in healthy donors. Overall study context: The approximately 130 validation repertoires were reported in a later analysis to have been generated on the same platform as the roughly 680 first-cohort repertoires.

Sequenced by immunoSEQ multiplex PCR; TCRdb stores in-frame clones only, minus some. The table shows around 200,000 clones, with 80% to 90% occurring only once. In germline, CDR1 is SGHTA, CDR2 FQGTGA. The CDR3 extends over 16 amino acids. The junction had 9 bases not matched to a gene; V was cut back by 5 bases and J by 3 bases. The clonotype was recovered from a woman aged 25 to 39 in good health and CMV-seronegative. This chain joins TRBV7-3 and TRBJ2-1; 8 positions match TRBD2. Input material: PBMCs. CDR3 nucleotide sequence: TGTGCCAGCAGCCCGGCGAGCGGGGGACTCTACAATGAGCAGTTCTTC. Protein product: CASSPASGGLYNEQFF.